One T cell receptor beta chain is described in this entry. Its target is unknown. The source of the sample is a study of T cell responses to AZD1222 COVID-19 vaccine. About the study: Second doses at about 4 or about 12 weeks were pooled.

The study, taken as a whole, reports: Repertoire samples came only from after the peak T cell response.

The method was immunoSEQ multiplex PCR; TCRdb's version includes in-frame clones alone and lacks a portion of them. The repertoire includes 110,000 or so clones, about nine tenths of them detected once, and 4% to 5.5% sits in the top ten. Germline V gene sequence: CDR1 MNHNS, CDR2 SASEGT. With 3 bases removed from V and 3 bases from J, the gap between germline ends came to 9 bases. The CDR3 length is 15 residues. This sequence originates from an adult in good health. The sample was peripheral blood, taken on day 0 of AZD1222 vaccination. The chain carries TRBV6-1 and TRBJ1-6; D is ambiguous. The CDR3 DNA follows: TGTGCCAGCAGTGACAGACAACACTATAATTCACCCCTCCACTTT. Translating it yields CASSDRQHYNSPLHF.